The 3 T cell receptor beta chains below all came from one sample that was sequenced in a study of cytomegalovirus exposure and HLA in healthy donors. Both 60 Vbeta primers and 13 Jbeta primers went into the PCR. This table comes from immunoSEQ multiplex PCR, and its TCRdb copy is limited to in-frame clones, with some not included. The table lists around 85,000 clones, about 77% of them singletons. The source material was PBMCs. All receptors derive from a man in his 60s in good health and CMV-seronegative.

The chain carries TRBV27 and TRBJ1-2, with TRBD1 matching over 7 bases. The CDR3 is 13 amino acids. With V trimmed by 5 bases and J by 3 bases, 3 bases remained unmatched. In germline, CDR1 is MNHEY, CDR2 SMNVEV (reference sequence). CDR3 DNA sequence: TGTGCCAGCAGTGACGACAGGGACTATGGCTACACCTTC. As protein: CASSDDRDYGYTF.

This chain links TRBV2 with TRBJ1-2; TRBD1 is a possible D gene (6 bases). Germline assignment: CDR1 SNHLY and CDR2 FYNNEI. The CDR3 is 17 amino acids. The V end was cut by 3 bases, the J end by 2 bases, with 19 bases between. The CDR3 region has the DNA TGTGCCAGCAGTGAGCAGGACAGTCGACGTCAAAACTATGGCTACACCTTC. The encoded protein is CASSEQDSRRQNYGYTF.

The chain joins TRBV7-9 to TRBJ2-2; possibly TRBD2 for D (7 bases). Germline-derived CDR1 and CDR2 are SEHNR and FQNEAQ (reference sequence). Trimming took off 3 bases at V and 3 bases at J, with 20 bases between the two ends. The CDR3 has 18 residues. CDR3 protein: CASSFTSRGGAHTGELFF. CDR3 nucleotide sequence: TGTGCCAGCAGCTTTACCTCTAGAGGGGGGGCGCACACCGGGGAGCTGTTTTTT.